The 32 T cell receptor beta chains below were found in one sample sequenced in a study of early T cells in non-severe SARS-CoV-2 infection (dated by TCRdb to about 2021). Library generation was performed with 5' RACE. Sequencer: NextSeq 500. Using fastp trimming at Q25 and MiXCR clonotype assembly, TCRdb reanalyzed the public sequencing data and kept in-frame beta chains. Every CDR3 protein is listed once, alongside the most common genes and DNA of its rows. Counted in this sample were 30,000 to 35,000 distinct CDR3 sequences; approximately 6.3% of them appeared once. Around 2.5% of the sample lies in the top ten. Material: whole blood. The receptor source for this set is an adult who was a healthcare worker with PCR-confirmed SARS-CoV-2 infection or an uninfected control (not recorded which).

This clonotype was seen ten or more times. V is TRBV20-1 and J is TRBJ1-2; D gene uncertain. Trimming cost V 6 bases and J 2 bases, with 4 bases left between them. Germline values: CDR1 DFQATT, CDR2 SNEGSKA (reference sequence). CDR3 length: 10 residues. The CDR3 sequence: CSAENYGYTF. DNA for the CDR3: TGCAGTGCCGAAAACTATGGCTACACCTTC.

In its sample, this clonotype was seen many times. V is TRBV27 and J is TRBJ1-1, with unresolved D. V lost 1 base to trimming and J lost 4 bases, with 13 bases between them. Per the germline V gene, CDR1 is MNHEY and CDR2 is SMNVEV (reference sequence). This CDR3 is 15 amino acids long. The CDR3 here is CASSLYSVGRTEAFF. The CDR3 DNA reads TGTGCCAGCAGTTTATACAGCGTCGGGCGCACTGAAGCTTTCTTT.

This clonotype was picked up many times. The V call is TRBV29-1, the J call TRBJ2-3; no reliable D call. Trimming took 4 bases from V and 6 from J, leaving 14 bases between them. Per the germline V gene, CDR1 is SQVTM and CDR2 is ANQGSEA. The CDR3 totals 13 residues. The CDR3 region has the DNA TGCAGCGTTGGGCCGGGCTCAGGCGATACGCAGTATTTT. It specifies CSVGPGSGDTQYF.

A remark on this clonotype: The junction departs from germline at one end; a sequencing error may be responsible. The V gene is TRBV7-8, the J gene TRBJ1-2; 8 bases are shared with TRBD1. Germline V gene data show CDR1 as SGHVS and CDR2 as FQNEAQ. This CDR3 has 14 amino acids. In DNA, the CDR3 is TGTGTCAGCAGCCTACCGGACAGGGTAGATGGCTACACCTTC. It specifies CVSSLPDRVDGYTF.

This clonotype was recorded at least ten times. The rearrangement uses TRBV30 and TRBJ2-1; 8 bases map to TRBD2. J was trimmed by 7 bases and V by 2 bases; bases with no gene match: 1. Germline CDR1 GTSNPN, CDR2 SVGIG (reference sequence). This CDR3 region has 12 residues. CDR3 in amino acids: CAWSRGRNEQFF. CDR3 coding DNA: TGTGCCTGGAGTCGCGGGAGGAATGAGCAGTTCTTC. The full variable domain, in which reference TRBV30 and TRBJ2-1 provide the parts outside the CDR3, is SQTIHQWPATLVQPVGSPLSLECTVEGTSNPNLYWYRQAAGRGLQLLFYSVGIGQISSEVPQNLSASRPQDRQFILSSKKLLLSDSGFYLCAWSRGRNEQFFGPGTRLTVL.

There are many counts of this clonotype. V is TRBV12-3 or TRBV12-4 and J is TRBJ1-4; D not certain. This CDR3 contains 13 residues. Trimming left V 6 bases short and J 8 bases short, with 13 bases between. The CDR3 sequence is CASRVRGREKLFF. As DNA, the CDR3 is TGTGCCAGCAGGGTGAGAGGTCGGGAAAAACTGTTTTTT.

This clonotype has just a few counts. This rearrangement joins TRBV12-3 or TRBV12-4 to TRBJ1-6; 7 bases agree with TRBD1. The CDR3 is 14 residues long. Losses at the gene ends were 6 bases for V and 6 bases for J; bases not matched to a gene: 5. CDR3 bases: TGTGCCAGCAGCCCCGGGACAGTTAATTCACCCCTCCACTTT. Protein product: CASSPGTVNSPLHF.

This clonotype was counted ten times or more. The chain combines TRBV12-3 or TRBV12-4 with TRBJ1-4; 8 positions match TRBD1. The CDR3 runs to 14 residues. After removal of 5 bases from V and 5 bases from J, the junction contained 4 bases not matched to a gene. Here the CDR3 reads CASSQGARNEKLFF. CDR3 in DNA: TGTGCCAGCAGTCAGGGGGCGCGAAATGAAAAACTGTTTTTT.

In its sample, this clonotype is medium-sized. The chain uses TRBV6-5 and TRBJ1-1; no definite D call. CDR1 MNHEY and CDR2 SVGAGI come from the germline V gene. The V end was cut by 3 bases, the J end by 1 base, with 3 bases between. The CDR3 spans 12 residues. The DNA for the CDR3 is TGTGCCAGCAGTTATCGGAACACTGAAGCTTTCTTT. The encoded protein is CASSYRNTEAFF.

Only a few counts were recorded for this clonotype. V gene TRBV12-3 or TRBV12-4 combines with J gene TRBJ2-7, with no clear D. CDR3 length: 12 residues. The V and J ends lost 5 bases and 0 bases respectively, with 5 bases between them. CDR3 coding DNA: TGTGCCAGCAGTGTAAGCTCCTACGAGCAGTACTTC. Translated: CASSVSSYEQYF.

By sample share, this clonotype is medium-sized (0.01 to 0.1%). V gene TRBV20-1 combines with J gene TRBJ2-2; D is perhaps TRBD1 or TRBD2 (6 bases each). The germline gives CDR1 DFQATT, CDR2 SNEGSKA (reference sequence). This CDR3 spans 13 amino acids. Deletions cut 6 bases from V and 5 bases from J, with 13 bases between. The CDR3 reads CSARDTVTGELFF. The CDR3 DNA sequence: TGCAGTGCGCGGGACACCGTAACCGGGGAGCTGTTTTTT.

This clonotype showed up many times. V usage is TRBV5-1 and J usage is TRBJ1-1; possibly TRBD1 for D (6 bases). Germline CDR1 SGHRS, CDR2 YFSETQ. Trimming shortened V by 1 base and J by 2 bases, and 9 bases separated the two germline ends. This CDR3 spans 14 amino acids. CDR3 DNA: TGCGCCAGCAGCTTGCGACAGGTCAACACTGAAGCTTTCTTT. Translation: CASSLRQVNTEAFF.

Note on this clonotype: A much larger clonotype is one base distant, so this may be a read error. The chain couples TRBV5-4 to TRBJ2-1; D might be TRBD1 or TRBD2, each matching 5 bases. Germline V CDR1 and CDR2: SGHNT, YYREEE (reference sequence). This CDR3 comprises 16 residues. The CDR3 sequence is CVSSLGVPSSYNEQFF. In DNA, the CDR3 is TGTGTCAGCAGCTTGGGGGTCCCGAGCTCCTACAATGAGCAGTTCTTC. Full variable domain (missing parts from reference TRBV5-4 and TRBJ2-1): ETGVTQSPTHLIKTRGQQVTLRCSSQSGHNTVSWYQQALGQGPQFIFQYYREEENGRGNFPPRFSGLQFPNYSSELNVNALELDDSALYLCVSSLGVPSSYNEQFFGPGTRLTVL.

This clonotype has at least ten counts. This chain links TRBV5-1 with TRBJ1-2; 9 positions agree with TRBD1. J gave up 4 bases and V 3 bases, and 7 bases lay outside the gene matches. Germline CDR1 is SGHRS and CDR2 is YFSETQ. The CDR3 length is 15 residues. CDR3 loop: CASSYSPDRGYGYTF. Written as DNA, the CDR3 is TGCGCCAGCAGCTACTCACCGGACAGGGGCTATGGCTACACCTTC.

This clonotype was picked up many times. J is TRBJ2-7 and V is TRBV21-1. TRBV21-1 is labeled a pseudogene. The CDR3 consists of 10 residues. CDR3 in amino acids: CASSLLGQYF. CDR3 DNA: TGTGCCAGCAGCTTGTTAGGGCAGTACTTC.

This clonotype was counted at least ten times. CDR3 sequence (DNA): TGCAGTGCTAGACGGAGAGACTACGAGCAGTACTTC. Translation gives CSARRRDYEQYF. This rearrangement joins TRBV20-1 to TRBJ2-7; D uncertain. The CDR3 covers 12 residues. Germline V lookup: CDR1 DFQATT, CDR2 SNEGSKA (reference sequence). Trimming left V 2 bases short and J 3 bases short, with 8 bases between.

In this sample, this clonotype turned up many times. The V call is TRBV7-7, the J call TRBJ2-1; 8 bases align to TRBD2. The V gene's germline CDR1 is SSHAT and CDR2 FNYEAQ (reference sequence). The CDR3 runs 14 residues. V lost 1 base to trimming and J lost 8 bases; unmatched junction nucleotides: 4. Here the CDR3 reads CASSLDGRVDEQFF. CDR3 nucleotides: TGTGCCAGCAGCTTAGACGGGAGGGTCGATGAGCAGTTCTTC. Supplemented by reference TRBV7-7 and TRBJ2-1, the full variable domain reads GAGVSQSPRYKVTKRGQDVTLRCDPISSHATLYWYQQALGQGPEFLTYFNYEAQPDKSGLPSDRFSAERPEGSISTLTIQRTEQRDSAMYRCASSLDGRVDEQFFGPGTRLTVL.

V is TRBV19 and J is TRBJ2-5; 10 bases fit TRBD2. This CDR3 region has 15 residues. Germline V gene lookup returns CDR1 LNHDA and CDR2 SQIVND (reference sequence). The ends lost 4 bases at V and 0 bases at J; junction bases unmatched: 2. The CDR3 DNA reads as TGTGCCAGTAGTACCGGGACTAGCGACCAAGAGACCCAGTACTTC. Translation: CASSTGTSDQETQYF.

In its sample, this clonotype was seen many times. The V gene is TRBV2, the J gene TRBJ2-3; D is uncertain. Trimming removed 7 bases at V and 2 bases at J, with 16 bases between. Germline CDR1 SNHLY, CDR2 FYNNEI. The length of the CDR3 is 15 residues. The CDR3 loop reads CASMRLSTTTDTQYF. CDR3 bases: TGTGCCAGCATGCGCCTGTCAACCACCACAGATACGCAGTATTTT.

This clonotype was detected ten times or more. The chain has TRBV20-1 and TRBJ2-1; the match to TRBD2 covers 10 bases. CDR1 is DFQATT and CDR2 is SNEGSKA in the germline V gene (reference sequence). The length of the CDR3 is 15 residues. V was clipped by 6 bases and J by 6 bases; unmatched bases: 11. CDR3 loop: CSASTLAGDGNEQFF. The CDR3 DNA reads as TGCAGTGCCTCAACTCTAGCGGGAGATGGCAATGAGCAGTTCTTC.

This clonotype was counted at least ten times. The chain has TRBV5-1 and TRBJ2-1, with D uncertain. The CDR3 loop spans 15 amino acids. The V and J ends lost 0 bases and 0 bases respectively, with 7 bases between them. Looked up from germline, CDR1 is SGHRS and CDR2 is YFSETQ. As DNA, the CDR3 is TGCGCCAGCAGCTTGGGTGGCGCCTCCTACAATGAGCAGTTCTTC. Translating gives CASSLGGASYNEQFF.

This clonotype has a handful of counts. The chain couples TRBV20-1 to TRBJ2-1; no clear D gene. This CDR3 region has 14 residues. V was trimmed by 0 bases and J by 6 bases, leaving 12 bases between them. The V gene's germline CDR1 is DFQATT and CDR2 SNEGSKA (reference sequence). In nucleotides, the CDR3 is TGCAGTGCTAGAGATGCTCTTTTCGGCAATGAGCAGTTCTTC. This codes for CSARDALFGNEQFF.

This clonotype was detected many times. The V call is TRBV29-1, the J call TRBJ1-1; no reliable D call. V lost 2 bases and J 3 bases, leaving 13 bases between the germline ends. Germline CDR1 reads SQVTM; CDR2 reads ANQGSEA. CDR3 length equals 14 residues. This CDR3 is CSVEQAPEDTEAFF. The DNA of the CDR3 is TGCAGCGTTGAACAGGCCCCCGAGGACACTGAAGCTTTCTTT.

This clonotype occurred a few times. The chain has TRBV6-5 and TRBJ1-4; D is uncertain. This CDR3 spans 15 amino acids. CDR1 MNHEY and CDR2 SVGAGI come from the germline V gene. Trimming pared 6 bases from V and 0 bases from J, leaving 11 bases between. The CDR3 sequence: CASRDGPTTNEKLFF. In DNA form, the CDR3 reads TGTGCCAGCAGGGACGGACCAACAACTAATGAAAAACTGTTTTTT.

By frequency in the sample, this clonotype is medium-sized. V is TRBV20-1 and J is TRBJ2-7, with no clear D. There are 11 residues in the CDR3. Germline CDR1 is DFQATT and CDR2 is SNEGSKA (reference sequence). V was clipped by 3 bases and J by 5 bases, with 8 bases between them. DNA for the CDR3: TGCAGTGCTAGGTCGGGTCACGAGCAGTACTTC. This gives the protein CSARSGHEQYF.

This clonotype was observed many times. This chain links TRBV28 with TRBJ1-4, with a tentative D call TRBD1 (5 bases). The CDR3 length is 15 residues. V was clipped by 10 bases and J by 4 bases, with 19 bases between them. Germline-derived CDR1 and CDR2 are MDHEN and SYDVKM. The CDR3 nucleotides are TGTGCCACCACACAGCCCCGGGGCGGTAATGAAAAACTGTTTTTT. This gives the protein CATTQPRGGNEKLFF. The variable domain in full, with the rest retrieved from reference TRBV28 and TRBJ1-4, is DVKVTQSSRYLVKRTGEKVFLECVQDMDHENMFWYRQDPGLGLRLIYFSYDVKMKEKGDIPEGYSVSREKKERFSLILESASTNQTSMYLCATTQPRGGNEKLFFGSGTQLSVL.

Concerning this clonotype itself: This may be a read error: a much more frequent sequence differs by one nucleotide. This chain joins TRBV20-1 and TRBJ2-7; 8 bases line up with TRBD1. CDR1 is DFQATT, CDR2 SNEGSKA, per germline (reference sequence). CDR3 length: 15 amino acids. The CDR3 loop reads CSATRGQGYSYDQYF. In DNA, the CDR3 is TGCAGTGCAACCCGTGGACAGGGTTACTCCTACGATCAGTACTTC.

At least ten counts were recorded for this clonotype. The chain links TRBV27 to TRBJ2-3; the D gene is possibly TRBD2 (6 bases). CDR3 size: 19 residues. Germline V CDR1 and CDR2: MNHEY, SMNVEV (reference sequence). Trimming shortened V by 6 bases and J by 0 bases, and 25 bases separated the two germline ends. The DNA of the CDR3 is TGTGCCAGCAGCCGCGCGTTTTCACACCCGACTAGAAGCACAGATACGCAGTATTTT. This translates into CASSRAFSHPTRSTDTQYF.

This clonotype was seen at least ten times. This chain connects TRBV20-1 to TRBJ2-1; 11 bases fit TRBD2. There are 16 residues in the CDR3. J was trimmed by 7 bases and V by 5 bases; bases with no gene match: 13. Germline V gives CDR1 DFQATT, CDR2 SNEGSKA (reference sequence). CDR3 nucleotides: TGCAGTGCTCCTCCCGTTAGCGGGAGGGAAACGAATGAGCAGTTCTTC. It is translated as CSAPPVSGRETNEQFF.

This clonotype was counted many times. The CDR3 DNA is TGTGCCAGCAGCGTATATGAGGGTCTCGGCTATGGCTACACCTTC. This codes for CASSVYEGLGYGYTF. V gene TRBV9 combines with J gene TRBJ1-2; D call uncertain. V lost 1 base, J lost 4 bases, and 14 bases lay in between. The germline gives CDR1 SGDLS, CDR2 YYNGEE. CDR3 length: 15 amino acids.

This clonotype was counted ten times or more. V is TRBV20-1 and J is TRBJ2-7, with 12 bases that match TRBD2. CDR3 length: 14 amino acids. Germline CDR1 DFQATT, CDR2 SNEGSKA (reference sequence). The ends lost 5 bases at V and 2 bases at J; junction bases unmatched: 4. The CDR3 DNA follows: TGCAGTGCTGCCCTAGCGGGAGGGCCCTACGAGCAGTACTTC. Amino acids: CSAALAGGPYEQYF.

This clonotype has ten or more counts. The chain recombines TRBV7-9 with TRBJ2-1; D unresolved. The CDR3 totals 12 residues. Trimming cost V 3 bases and J 4 bases, with 4 bases left between them. In germline, CDR1 is SEHNR, CDR2 FQNEAQ (reference sequence). In DNA form, the CDR3 reads TGTGCCAGCAGCTTTGATTACAATGAGCAGTTCTTC. Translation gives CASSFDYNEQFF.